Listed below are T cell receptor beta chains from one sample, sequenced in a study of Ad26.COV2.S vaccination and SARS-CoV-2 variants. Sequencing was performed with immunoSEQ multiplex PCR; in TCRdb, only in-frame clones are kept and a portion is missing. The table lists approximately 300,000 clones, around 83% of them singletons. Source: peripheral blood, taken in a trial of Ad26.COV2.S vaccine versus placebo. These receptor sequences come from a person between 18 and 60 years old who received the Ad26.COV2.S COVID-19 vaccine or a placebo. Both conserved end residues are part of each CDR3. Fields, in order: J gene, clone size, D gene, V gene, CDR3 DNA, CDR3 protein. D genes are given only for firm matches. The size field is filled for only some rows; it gives once, few, many or a size class.

J gene: TRBJ2-7; clone size: .; D gene: .; V gene: TRBV19; CDR3 DNA: TGTGCCAGTAGTATAGCTACGGACAGCTCCTACGAGCAGTACTTC; CDR3 protein: CASSIATDSSYEQYF
J gene: TRBJ1-5; clone size: .; D gene: TRBD1; V gene: TRBV5-6; CDR3 DNA: TGTGCCAGCAGCTTGGGGACAGGGGTAAATCAGCCCCAGCATTTT; CDR3 protein: CASSLGTGVNQPQHF
J gene: TRBJ2-1; clone size: once; D gene: .; V gene: TRBV7-2; CDR3 DNA: TGTGCCAGCAGCTCCCGGGCGATATACAATGAGCAGTTCTTC; CDR3 protein: CASSSRAIYNEQFF
J gene: TRBJ1-2; clone size: .; D gene: TRBD1; V gene: TRBV7-8; CDR3 DNA: TGTGCCAGCAGCTTGACCGACAGGGGACCCTATGGCTACACCTTC; CDR3 protein: CASSLTDRGPYGYTF
J gene: TRBJ1-3; clone size: .; D gene: TRBD1; V gene: TRBV7-2; CDR3 DNA: TGTGCCAGCAGCTTAGTAGGGACAGGCTCTGGAAACACCATATATTTT; CDR3 protein: CASSLVGTGSGNTIYF
J gene: TRBJ1-2; clone size: .; D gene: TRBD1; V gene: TRBV30; CDR3 DNA: TGTGCCTGGAGTGTAAGGGGTACAGGGGGCTCCTATGGCTACACCTTC; CDR3 protein: CAWSVRGTGGSYGYTF
J gene: TRBJ1-1; clone size: .; D gene: TRBD1; V gene: TRBV5-1; CDR3 DNA: TGCGCCAGCAGCTCCATCTTGACAGGGAATACTGAAGCTTTCTTT; CDR3 protein: CASSSILTGNTEAFF
J gene: TRBJ2-7; clone size: .; D gene: TRBD2; V gene: TRBV4-2; CDR3 DNA: TGTGCCAGCAGCCAGGAGCGGGGGGAGATCTACGAGCAGTACTTC; CDR3 protein: CASSQERGEIYEQYF
J gene: TRBJ1-3; clone size: .; D gene: .; V gene: TRBV14; CDR3 DNA: TGTGCCAGCAGCCAAGTATACGTTTCTGTCGGGGCGAGAACAGGAAACACCATATATTTT; CDR3 protein: CASSQVYVSVGARTGNTIYF
J gene: TRBJ1-2; clone size: few; D gene: TRBD1; V gene: TRBV5-4; CDR3 DNA: TGTGCCAGCAGCTCGGGTGGACAGGGGGGTAACTATGGCTACACCTTC; CDR3 protein: CASSSGGQGGNYGYTF
J gene: TRBJ2-1; clone size: .; D gene: .; V gene: TRBV11-2; CDR3 DNA: TGTGCCAGCAGCTTAGAAGGCTCCTCCTACAATGAGCAGTTCTTC; CDR3 protein: CASSLEGSSYNEQFF
J gene: TRBJ1-1; clone size: .; D gene: .; V gene: TRBV5-4; CDR3 DNA: TGTGCCAGCAGCCCCTCTCGGGTAATGAACACTGAAGCTTTCTTT; CDR3 protein: CASSPSRVMNTEAFF
J gene: TRBJ2-7; clone size: .; D gene: TRBD2; V gene: TRBV5-1; CDR3 DNA: TGCGCCAGCAGCTTGTCCGGGAGGACCTACGAGCAGTACTTC; CDR3 protein: CASSLSGRTYEQYF
J gene: TRBJ2-1; clone size: .; D gene: TRBD1; V gene: TRBV19; CDR3 DNA: TGTGCCTCCCACCCACCCGCGGGACAGGGGGCGACCATATACAATGAGCAGTTCTTC; CDR3 protein: CASHPPAGQGATIYNEQFF
J gene: TRBJ1-1; clone size: .; D gene: .; V gene: TRBV7-8; CDR3 DNA: TGTGCCAGCAGCCTAAGTATGAACACTGAAGCTTTCTTT; CDR3 protein: CASSLSMNTEAFF
J gene: TRBJ1-6; clone size: .; D gene: .; V gene: TRBV12-3/TRBV12-4; CDR3 DNA: TGTGCCAGCAGTAACCGACCGTCACCCCTCCACTTT; CDR3 protein: CASSNRPSPLHF
J gene: TRBJ1-1; clone size: .; D gene: .; V gene: TRBV18; CDR3 DNA: TGTGCCAGCTCACCAGAGTATCTGAACACTGAAGCTTTCTTT; CDR3 protein: CASSPEYLNTEAFF
J gene: TRBJ2-7; clone size: once; D gene: TRBD2; V gene: TRBV15; CDR3 DNA: TGTGCCACCAGCAGAGCCGGGACTAGCGGCGAGCAGTACTTC; CDR3 protein: CATSRAGTSGEQYF
J gene: TRBJ2-1; clone size: .; D gene: TRBD1; V gene: TRBV7-2; CDR3 DNA: TGTGCCAGCAGCTTAGGCGGGACAGGGTCCTACAATGAGCAGTTCTTC; CDR3 protein: CASSLGGTGSYNEQFF
J gene: TRBJ1-1; clone size: .; D gene: .; V gene: TRBV3-1/TRBV3-2; CDR3 DNA: TGTGCCAGCAGCCAAGACGGGGCAGGGACAAGATTGAACACTGAAGCTTTCTTT; CDR3 protein: CASSQDGAGTRLNTEAFF
J gene: TRBJ1-6; clone size: .; D gene: .; V gene: TRBV10-3; CDR3 DNA: TGTGCCATCAGTGAGTCGGAGGGTTCACCCCTCCACTTT; CDR3 protein: CAISESEGSPLHF
J gene: TRBJ2-6; clone size: .; D gene: .; V gene: TRBV2; CDR3 DNA: TGTGCCAGCAGACGGAACTCTGGGGCCAACGTCCTGACTTTC; CDR3 protein: CASRRNSGANVLTF
J gene: TRBJ2-2; clone size: .; D gene: .; V gene: TRBV19; CDR3 DNA: TGTGCCAGTAGTCCCTTACCGACAGACTCCGGGGGGGAGCTGTTTTTT; CDR3 protein: CASSPLPTDSGGELFF
J gene: TRBJ2-6; clone size: .; D gene: .; V gene: TRBV7-7; CDR3 DNA: TGTGCCAGCAGCCAACCCTCGACGGTCTCTGGGGCCAACGTCCTGACTTTC; CDR3 protein: CASSQPSTVSGANVLTF
J gene: TRBJ2-1; clone size: once; D gene: TRBD2; V gene: TRBV5-1; CDR3 DNA: TGCGCCAGCAGCTTGCCTAGCGGGGTTATCGATGAGCAGTTCTTC; CDR3 protein: CASSLPSGVIDEQFF
J gene: TRBJ1-2; clone size: .; D gene: TRBD1; V gene: TRBV25-1; CDR3 DNA: TGTGCCAGCAGTGTGACAGGGACTAACTATGGCTACACCTTC; CDR3 protein: CASSVTGTNYGYTF
J gene: TRBJ1-1; clone size: .; D gene: .; V gene: TRBV19; CDR3 DNA: TGTGCCAGTAGTAAAACGGGGATGAACACTGAAGCTTTCTTT; CDR3 protein: CASSKTGMNTEAFF
J gene: TRBJ2-3; clone size: .; D gene: TRBD2; V gene: TRBV7-6; CDR3 DNA: TGTGCCAGCAGCTCGAAGGGGACTAGCAGACTCACAGATACGCAGTATTTT; CDR3 protein: CASSSKGTSRLTDTQYF
J gene: TRBJ1-2; clone size: .; D gene: .; V gene: TRBV19; CDR3 DNA: TGTGCCAGTAAAACCGACAGCCACTATGGCTACACCTTC; CDR3 protein: CASKTDSHYGYTF
J gene: TRBJ2-5; clone size: .; D gene: TRBD1; V gene: TRBV7-2; CDR3 DNA: TGTGCCAGCAGGGACGTGGGACAGACACTAGGGGAGACCCAGTACTTC; CDR3 protein: CASRDVGQTLGETQYF
J gene: TRBJ2-1; clone size: .; D gene: TRBD2; V gene: TRBV10-3; CDR3 DNA: TGTGCCATCAGTGAGGGACTAGCGGGGGCGCAAGAGCAGTTCTTC; CDR3 protein: CAISEGLAGAQEQFF
J gene: TRBJ2-7; clone size: .; D gene: TRBD2; V gene: TRBV5-6; CDR3 DNA: TGTGCCAGCAGCTTGTATACCCAGGGAGGGTACGAGCAGTACTTC; CDR3 protein: CASSLYTQGGYEQYF
J gene: TRBJ2-1; clone size: .; D gene: .; V gene: TRBV7-2; CDR3 DNA: TGTGCCAGCAGCCCCCAAGGGATAACCTACAATGAGCAGTTCTTC; CDR3 protein: CASSPQGITYNEQFF
J gene: TRBJ1-2; clone size: .; D gene: .; V gene: TRBV19; CDR3 DNA: TGTGCCAGTAGTATAGTGGGCCATAATGGCTACACCTTC; CDR3 protein: CASSIVGHNGYTF
J gene: TRBJ1-4; clone size: .; D gene: .; V gene: TRBV5-1; CDR3 DNA: TGCGCCAGCAGCATTAGGGCAGGGACAACTAATGAAAAACTGTTTTTT; CDR3 protein: CASSIRAGTTNEKLFF
J gene: TRBJ2-2; clone size: .; D gene: .; V gene: TRBV6-6; CDR3 DNA: TGTGCCAGCAGTTACGTTAGTTCGGGCGGGGAGCTGTTTTTT; CDR3 protein: CASSYVSSGGELFF
J gene: TRBJ1-1; clone size: .; D gene: TRBD1; V gene: TRBV18; CDR3 DNA: TGTGCCAGCTCACTCTGGGGACAGGGAACGAACACTGAAGCTTTCTTT; CDR3 protein: CASSLWGQGTNTEAFF
J gene: TRBJ2-1; clone size: once; D gene: TRBD1; V gene: TRBV5-1; CDR3 DNA: TGCGCCAGCAGCTTAGGGGGCCCCAGAAGGGACAATGAGCAGTTCTTC; CDR3 protein: CASSLGGPRRDNEQFF
J gene: TRBJ2-3; clone size: .; D gene: TRBD2; V gene: TRBV7-2; CDR3 DNA: TGTGCCAGCAGCTTAGCCGCCGGGGGGACAGATACGCAGTATTTT; CDR3 protein: CASSLAAGGTDTQYF
J gene: TRBJ1-1; clone size: .; D gene: .; V gene: TRBV21-1; CDR3 DNA: TGTGCCAGCAGCAAGGGACAAGGGGGATTAAACACTGAAGCTTTCTTT; CDR3 protein: CASSKGQGGLNTEAFF
J gene: TRBJ2-1; clone size: .; D gene: .; V gene: TRBV6-5; CDR3 DNA: TGTGCCAGCAGATTGGGGGGCTACAATGAGCAGTTCTTC; CDR3 protein: CASRLGGYNEQFF
J gene: TRBJ1-2; clone size: .; D gene: .; V gene: TRBV5-1; CDR3 DNA: TGCGCCAGCAGCTTGGGACAGGCGGTCCCCTATGGCTACACCTTC; CDR3 protein: CASSLGQAVPYGYTF
J gene: TRBJ2-7; clone size: .; D gene: .; V gene: TRBV7-2; CDR3 DNA: TGTGCCAGCAGCTTACAGTACACCTACGAGCAGTACTTC; CDR3 protein: CASSLQYTYEQYF
J gene: TRBJ2-2; clone size: few; D gene: .; V gene: TRBV4-3; CDR3 DNA: TGCGCCAGCAGCCGGCTAGCTCAAGGGGAGCTGTTTTTT; CDR3 protein: CASSRLAQGELFF
J gene: TRBJ1-2; clone size: once; D gene: .; V gene: TRBV24-1; CDR3 DNA: TGTGCCACCAGTGATCTCTTTTTACAGGGTTATGGCTACACCTTC; CDR3 protein: CATSDLFLQGYGYTF
J gene: TRBJ1-1; clone size: .; D gene: .; V gene: TRBV7-9; CDR3 DNA: TGTGCCAGCAGCTTAGTATGGGGTCGGGGGGCTTTCTTT; CDR3 protein: CASSLVWGRGAFF